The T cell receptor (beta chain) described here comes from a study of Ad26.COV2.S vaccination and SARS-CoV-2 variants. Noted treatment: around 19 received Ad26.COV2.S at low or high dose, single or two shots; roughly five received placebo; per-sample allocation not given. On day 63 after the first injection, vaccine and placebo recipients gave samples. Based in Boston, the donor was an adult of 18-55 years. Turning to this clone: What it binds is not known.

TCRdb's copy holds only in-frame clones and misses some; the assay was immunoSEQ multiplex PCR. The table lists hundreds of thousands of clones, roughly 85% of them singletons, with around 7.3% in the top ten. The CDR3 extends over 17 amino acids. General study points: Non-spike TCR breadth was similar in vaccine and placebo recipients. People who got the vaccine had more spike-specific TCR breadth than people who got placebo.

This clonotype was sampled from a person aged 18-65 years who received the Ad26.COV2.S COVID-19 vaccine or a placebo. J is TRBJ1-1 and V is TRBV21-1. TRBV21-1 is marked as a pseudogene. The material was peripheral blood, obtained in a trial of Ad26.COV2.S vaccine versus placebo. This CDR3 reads CASTPYSGAGRNTEAFF. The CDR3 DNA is TGTGCCAGCACGCCGTACTCCGGGGCGGGGAGGAACACTGAAGCTTTCTTT.